The 8 T cell receptor beta chains below all came from one sample that was sequenced in a study of CD8 T cells in ankylosing spondylitis. TCRdb re-derived calls from the 5' RACE reads in MiXCR, one entry per CDR3 protein. The sample has about 130,000 distinct CDR3 sequences; roughly 15% are singletons. Sequencing was done on a sample of blood, either unsorted or a sorted T cell fraction (not recorded which). These receptors were collected from a female donor with ankylosing spondylitis or in good health (not recorded which).

A few counts support this clonotype. The chain recombines TRBV12-3 or TRBV12-4 with TRBJ2-7, with D perhaps TRBD2 (6 bases). The V end lost 6 bases, the J end lost 3 bases, and 18 bases lay between the germline ends. The CDR3 has 15 residues. The CDR3 protein is CASSQRGSGDYEQYF. As DNA, the CDR3 is TGTGCCAGCAGCCAAAGGGGTAGCGGAGACTACGAGCAGTACTTC.

This clonotype was found many times. V gene TRBV15 combines with J gene TRBJ2-5, with D possibly being TRBD2 (6 bases). The CDR3 has 16 residues. V was pared by 2 bases and J by 4 bases, with 17 bases between. CDR1 and CDR2 from the germline V gene are LNHNV and YYDKDF (reference sequence). CDR3 nucleotide sequence: TGTGCCACCAGCAGAACCGGGACTTCCAAACCAGAGACCCAGTACTTC. It translates to CATSRTGTSKPETQYF.

The rearrangement uses TRBV5-1 and TRBJ2-5, with D unresolved. The CDR3 totals 15 residues. Germline V lookup: CDR1 SGHRS, CDR2 YFSETQ. Deletions cut 0 bases from V and 4 bases from J, with 13 bases between. CDR3 sequence reads: CASSLVLEGAETQYF. Here the CDR3 DNA reads TGCGCCAGCAGCTTGGTTCTGGAAGGCGCAGAGACCCAGTACTTC.

This clonotype was observed a handful of times. The V gene is TRBV20-1, the J gene TRBJ1-3, with 7 bases that match TRBD1. CDR3 length equals 14 residues. Germline values: CDR1 DFQATT, CDR2 SNEGSKA (reference sequence). V was clipped by 6 bases and J by 3 bases; unmatched bases: 8. The CDR3 DNA sequence: TGCAGTGCGGACACAGGGGCTGGTGGAAACACCATATATTTT. As protein: CSADTGAGGNTIYF.

At least ten counts were recorded for this clonotype. The chain links TRBV16 to TRBJ2-7, with D possibly TRBD2 on 5 matching bases. The CDR3 covers 15 residues. V was pared by 0 bases and J by 3 bases, with 12 bases between. The germline V gene has CDR1 KGHSY and CDR2 FQNENV. As DNA, the CDR3 is TGTGCCAGCAGCCAATCCATCCTTACTAGCTACGAGCAGTACTTC. The encoded protein is CASSQSILTSYEQYF. Full variable domain (outside the CDR3, taken from reference TRBV16 and TRBJ2-7): GEEVAQTPKHLVRGEGQKAKLYCAPIKGHSYVFWYQQVLKNEFKFLISFQNENVFDETGMPKERFSAKCLPNSPCSLEIQATKLEDSAVYFCASSQSILTSYEQYFGPGTRLTVT.

The chain has TRBV20-1 and TRBJ2-7; TRBD2 agrees at 9 bases. The CDR3 covers 15 residues. The junction had 7 bases not matched to a gene; V was cut back by 0 bases and J by 4 bases. CDR1 DFQATT and CDR2 SNEGSKA come from the germline V gene (reference sequence). The CDR3 spells CSARDRLAGNYEQYF. The CDR3 nucleotides read TGCAGTGCTAGAGATCGGCTAGCGGGAAATTACGAGCAGTACTTC.

In this sample, this clonotype turned up a few times. This chain uses TRBV2 with TRBJ1-6; D is unclear. Germline-derived CDR1 and CDR2 are SNHLY and FYNNEI. The CDR3 loop spans 12 amino acids. V lost 5 bases to trimming and J lost 8 bases, with 7 bases between them. The CDR3 loop is CASSPMDSPLHF. The DNA of the CDR3 is TGTGCCAGCAGTCCGATGGATTCACCCCTCCACTTT.

In its sample, this clonotype was seen many times. For the CDR3, the DNA is TGTGCCATCAGTGAAACTAGCGGGGCGTACGAGCAGTACTTC. Its translation is CAISETSGAYEQYF. The rearrangement uses TRBV10-3 and TRBJ2-7; 10 bases fit TRBD2. The CDR3 is 14 amino acids. The V gene end was trimmed by 3 bases and the J gene end by 4 bases; junction bases not matched to a gene: 3. CDR1 is ENHRY and CDR2 is SYGVKD in the germline V gene.